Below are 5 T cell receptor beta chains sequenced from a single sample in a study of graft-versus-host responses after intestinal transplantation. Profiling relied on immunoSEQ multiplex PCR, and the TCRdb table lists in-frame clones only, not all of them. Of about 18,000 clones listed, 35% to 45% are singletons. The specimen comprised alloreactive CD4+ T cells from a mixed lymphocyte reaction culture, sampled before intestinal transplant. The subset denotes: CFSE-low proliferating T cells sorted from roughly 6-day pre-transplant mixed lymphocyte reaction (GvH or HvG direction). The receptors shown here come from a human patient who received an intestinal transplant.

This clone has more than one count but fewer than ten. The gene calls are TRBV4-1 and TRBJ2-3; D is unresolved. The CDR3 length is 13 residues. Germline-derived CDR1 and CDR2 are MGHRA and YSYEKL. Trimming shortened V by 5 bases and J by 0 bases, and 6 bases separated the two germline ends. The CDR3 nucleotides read TGCGCCAGCAGCAGGGCTAGCACAGATACGCAGTATTTT. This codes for CASSRASTDTQYF.

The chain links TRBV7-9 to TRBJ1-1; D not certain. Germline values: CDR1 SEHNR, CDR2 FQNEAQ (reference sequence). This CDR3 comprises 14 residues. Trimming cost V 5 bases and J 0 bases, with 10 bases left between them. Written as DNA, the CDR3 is TGTGCCAGCAGCAGCAATGTCATGAACACTGAAGCTTTCTTT. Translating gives CASSSNVMNTEAFF.

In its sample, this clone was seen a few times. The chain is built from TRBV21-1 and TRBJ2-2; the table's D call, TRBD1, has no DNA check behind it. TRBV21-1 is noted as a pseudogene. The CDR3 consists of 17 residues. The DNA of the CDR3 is TGTGCCAGCTTACTGTACTCGGGACAGGGCGACACCGGGGAGCTGTTTTTT. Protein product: CASLLYSGQGDTGELFF.

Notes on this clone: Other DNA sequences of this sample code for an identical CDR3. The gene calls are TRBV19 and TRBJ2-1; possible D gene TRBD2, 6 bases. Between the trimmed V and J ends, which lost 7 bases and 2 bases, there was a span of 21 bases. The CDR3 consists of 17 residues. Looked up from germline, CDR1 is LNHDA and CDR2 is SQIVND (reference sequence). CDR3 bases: TGTGCCAGTATCAATAAGGGAGGAGGCACTCCCTACAATGAGCAGTTCTTC. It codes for CASINKGGGTPYNEQFF.

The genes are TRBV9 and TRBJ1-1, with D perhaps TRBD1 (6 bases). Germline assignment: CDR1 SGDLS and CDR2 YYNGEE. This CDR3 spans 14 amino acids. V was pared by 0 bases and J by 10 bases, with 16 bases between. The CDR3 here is CASSVEGAGAGAFF. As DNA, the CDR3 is TGTGCCAGCAGCGTAGAAGGGGCAGGGGCAGGAGCTTTCTTT.